Listed below are T cell receptor beta chains from one sample, sequenced in a study of T cells in Graves' hyperthyroidism and ophthalmopathy. TCRdb re-analysed the multiplex PCR reads in MiXCR, keeping a single row per CDR3 protein. The data contain hundreds of thousands of distinct CDR3 sequences, under 45% of them singletons. Sequenced input: blood. The receptors were sampled from a woman between 40 and 55 years old with Graves' hyperthyroidism. Each CDR3 is given with its conserved first and last residue. A D gene is named only where the DNA matches it firmly. Clone size, where shown, is once, few, many, or a class for clones that have expanded.

V: TRBV12-3/TRBV12-4
J: TRBJ1-1
size: -
D: -
DNA: TGTGCCAGCAGTTTCAGTCTCTACACTGAAGCTTTCTTT
CDR3: CASSFSLYTEAFF

V: TRBV9
J: TRBJ1-4
size: many
D: -
DNA: TGTGCCAGCAGCGCCTCGACGCTCGCTAATGAAAAACTGTTTTTT
CDR3: CASSASTLANEKLFF

V: TRBV20-1
J: TRBJ1-1
size: many
D: -
DNA: TGCAGTGCTCCACAGGGTTGGAACACTGAAGCTTTCTTT
CDR3: CSAPQGWNTEAFF

V: TRBV19
J: TRBJ1-3
size: many
D: -
DNA: TGTGCCAGTAGTCACCTAACAGGGCCTGGAAACACCATATATTTT
CDR3: CASSHLTGPGNTIYF

V: TRBV11-2
J: TRBJ1-6
size: many
D: -
DNA: TGTGCCAGCAGCCAACAGGGAGTAGATTCACCCCTCCACTTT
CDR3: CASSQQGVDSPLHF

V: TRBV12-3/TRBV12-4
J: TRBJ2-2
size: -
D: -
DNA: TGTGCCAGTCAGGGGCCTGGGGCCAACACCGGGGAGCTGTTTTTT
CDR3: CASQGPGANTGELFF

V: TRBV18
J: TRBJ1-1
size: -
D: -
DNA: TGTGCCAGCTCTGGTAACGGGAACACTGAAGCTTTCTTT
CDR3: CASSGNGNTEAFF

V: TRBV19
J: TRBJ1-2
size: few
D: -
DNA: TGTGCCAGTAGTCCACACGAGGACAATGGCTACACCTTC
CDR3: CASSPHEDNGYTF

V: TRBV12-3/TRBV12-4
J: TRBJ1-6
size: many
D: -
DNA: TGTGCCAGCAGTTTTTTACAGGCGGGAGGGTCACCCCTCCACTTT
CDR3: CASSFLQAGGSPLHF

V: TRBV7-2
J: TRBJ2-3
size: -
D: -
DNA: TGTGCCAGCAGAAATTTGGATACGCAGTATTTT
CDR3: CASRNLDTQYF

V: TRBV20-1
J: TRBJ1-5
size: -
D: -
DNA: TGCAGTGCGAGGGGCAGTTACTACGAGCATTTT
CDR3: CSARGSYYEHF

V: TRBV9
J: TRBJ1-4
size: many
D: TRBD1
DNA: TGTGCCAGCAGCGGGGGGACAGGGTCGAGTGAAAAACTGTTTTTT
CDR3: CASSGGTGSSEKLFF

V: TRBV9
J: TRBJ2-6
size: many
D: TRBD1
DNA: TGTGCCAGCAGAGGAGGGACAGGGGGCAAGTCTGGGGCCAACGTCCTGACTTTC
CDR3: CASRGGTGGKSGANVLTF

V: TRBV6-5
J: TRBJ2-7
size: few
D: -
DNA: TGTGCCAGCAGTCGACAGACTGGCGAGCAGTACTTC
CDR3: CASSRQTGEQYF

V: TRBV29-1
J: TRBJ2-5
size: many
D: -
DNA: TGCAGCGCCGATGGTGTCGGACGGGAGACCCAGTACTTC
CDR3: CSADGVGRETQYF

V: TRBV25-1
J: TRBJ1-1
size: -
D: -
DNA: TGTGCCAGCAGTGGGACACCCTTTACTGAAGCTTTCTTT
CDR3: CASSGTPFTEAFF

V: TRBV10-3
J: TRBJ1-1
size: many
D: -
DNA: TGTGCCATCAGCGGCGGGGGGCAAGGGGTGGAGAGCACTGAAGCTTTCTTT
CDR3: CAISGGGQGVESTEAFF

V: TRBV5-4
J: TRBJ1-1
size: -
D: TRBD1
DNA: TGTGCCAGCGGGGACAGGAGACAGCTTAGATTGAACACTGAAACTTTCTTT
CDR3: CASGDRRQLRLNTETFF

V: TRBV29-1
J: TRBJ2-2
size: many
D: TRBD2
DNA: TGCAGCGTTGCTCGGGGAACTAGCGGGGAGAACACCGGGGAGCTGTTTTTT
CDR3: CSVARGTSGENTGELFF

V: TRBV7-9
J: TRBJ1-2
size: many
D: -
DNA: TGTGCCAGCAGCCTGATGGTTTTAGGGTCGAAAGGCTACACCTTC
CDR3: CASSLMVLGSKGYTF

V: TRBV5-1
J: TRBJ2-7
size: many
D: -
DNA: TGCGCCAGCAGCTTCCGGGGTAGCGAGCAGTACTTC
CDR3: CASSFRGSEQYF

V: TRBV12-3/TRBV12-4
J: TRBJ2-5
size: -
D: TRBD2
DNA: TGTGCCAGCAGTTTTCAGGCCCGGGGGGGGGAGACCCAGTACTTC
CDR3: CASSFQARGGETQYF

V: TRBV4-1
J: TRBJ2-7
size: -
D: TRBD1
DNA: TGCGCCAGCAGCCACACGGGACAGGGGGTCTACGAGCAGTACTTC
CDR3: CASSHTGQGVYEQYF

V: TRBV4-1
J: TRBJ2-5
size: many
D: -
DNA: TGCGCCAGCAGCCAAGATCAGGGTGCAGAGACCCAGTACTTC
CDR3: CASSQDQGAETQYF

V: TRBV4-1
J: TRBJ1-2
size: -
D: -
DNA: TGCGCCAGCAGCCAAGAAAGCAGGGGACCCTATGGCTACACCTTC
CDR3: CASSQESRGPYGYTF

V: TRBV5-1
J: TRBJ2-2
size: few
D: -
DNA: TGCGCCAGCAGCTTGTCATCAGGGGAAGCCGGGGAGCTGTTTTTT
CDR3: CASSLSSGEAGELFF

V: TRBV5-1
J: TRBJ2-5
size: -
D: -
DNA: TGCGCCAGCCCTGTTGGGGGGAAGGAGACTCAGTACTTC
CDR3: CASPVGGKETQYF

V: TRBV25-1
J: TRBJ1-3
size: -
D: -
DNA: TGTGCCAGCAGCCAAGTCGAAAAACTTTCTGGAAACACCATATATTTT
CDR3: CASSQVEKLSGNTIYF

V: TRBV6-5
J: TRBJ1-3
size: many
D: TRBD1
DNA: TGTGCCAGCATCCGGGACAGGCGAGGAAACACCATATATTTT
CDR3: CASIRDRRGNTIYF

V: TRBV7-8
J: TRBJ2-5
size: -
D: -
DNA: TGTGCCAGCAGCCGACCCCGACTAGACCAAGAGACCCAGTACTTC
CDR3: CASSRPRLDQETQYF

V: TRBV7-8
J: TRBJ2-2
size: many
D: TRBD2
DNA: TGTGCCAGCAGCTTAGTAGGACTAGACCTAGGGAACACCGGGGAGCTGTTTTTT
CDR3: CASSLVGLDLGNTGELFF

V: TRBV7-2
J: TRBJ1-4
size: -
D: -
DNA: TGTGCCAGCAGCCAAGATTCGACAGGCCGGAATGAAAAACTGTTTTTT
CDR3: CASSQDSTGRNEKLFF

V: TRBV12-3/TRBV12-4
J: TRBJ2-5
size: few
D: -
DNA: TGTGCCAGCAGTTCAAGACTACAGATACAAGAGACCCAGTACTTC
CDR3: CASSSRLQIQETQYF

V: TRBV14
J: TRBJ1-1
size: many
D: -
DNA: TGTGCCAGCAGCCAAGTTGCGACTGGGTTGGGACTGAACACTGAAGCTTTCTTT
CDR3: CASSQVATGLGLNTEAFF

V: TRBV7-2
J: TRBJ2-5
size: -
D: TRBD1
DNA: TGTGCCAGCAGCCAACAGACAGGGGAGCAGACCCAGTACTTC
CDR3: CASSQQTGEQTQYF

V: TRBV29-1
J: TRBJ1-2
size: many
D: -
DNA: TGCAGCGTGGAGGCCCTAGATCGAGTCTATGGCTACACCTTC
CDR3: CSVEALDRVYGYTF

V: TRBV20-1
J: TRBJ2-5
size: many
D: TRBD2
DNA: TGCAGTGCCGCTCCCTTGGGGGGGGAGACCCAGTACTTC
CDR3: CSAAPLGGETQYF

V: TRBV10-3
J: TRBJ1-1
size: many
D: -
DNA: TGTGCCATCAGTGATGGGCAGGGGAACACTGAAGCTTTCTTT
CDR3: CAISDGQGNTEAFF

V: TRBV20-1
J: TRBJ1-5
size: many
D: -
DNA: TGCAGTGCTAGTACCGATCTGGGTCTTTATAGCAATCAGCCCCAGCATTTT
CDR3: CSASTDLGLYSNQPQHF

V: TRBV7-9
J: TRBJ2-7
size: many
D: TRBD2
DNA: TGTGCCAGCAGCTTTCGGGGGGAGGGGACCTACGAGCAGTACTTC
CDR3: CASSFRGEGTYEQYF

V: TRBV7-2
J: TRBJ2-7
size: -
D: -
DNA: TGTGCCAGCAGCCCCTTATCAGGCCAGAATGAGCAGTACTTC
CDR3: CASSPLSGQNEQYF

V: TRBV11-2
J: TRBJ2-2
size: few
D: -
DNA: TGTGCCACCTTCGGGCGAGGTTTCGCCGGGGAGCTGTTTTTT
CDR3: CATFGRGFAGELFF

V: TRBV29-1
J: TRBJ1-3
size: many
D: -
DNA: TGCAGCGTCCGAACCAGGGCGACAGGAAACACCATATATTTT
CDR3: CSVRTRATGNTIYF

V: TRBV7-9
J: TRBJ1-1
size: -
D: -
DNA: TGTGCCGGCAGCTCGAAAACAGATACTCGAGGAGCTTTCTTT
CDR3: CAGSSKTDTRGAFF

V: TRBV29-1
J: TRBJ1-1
size: -
D: -
DNA: TGCAGTGTTCGTCCGGGCCGGACGAACACTGAAGCTTTCTTT
CDR3: CSVRPGRTNTEAFF

V: TRBV5-1
J: TRBJ1-2
size: few
D: -
DNA: TGCGCCAGCAGCTTACTCCCCAGGCCGGGGGGTGGCTACACCTTC
CDR3: CASSLLPRPGGGYTF

V: TRBV12-3/TRBV12-4
J: TRBJ1-5
size: -
D: TRBD1
DNA: TGTGCCAGCGGGCGGACAGGGGACAATCAGCCCCAGCATTTT
CDR3: CASGRTGDNQPQHF

V: TRBV7-2
J: TRBJ1-6
size: once
D: TRBD1
DNA: TGTGCCAGCAGCTTAGAAAGGGGGAAGGACAGGGTCGGTACTTCACCCCTCCACTTT
CDR3: CASSLERGKDRVGTSPLHF

V: TRBV12-3/TRBV12-4
J: TRBJ1-6
size: many
D: TRBD1
DNA: TGTGCCAGCAGTTCACTCCTTACAGGGGATCCCCTCCACTTT
CDR3: CASSSLLTGDPLHF

V: TRBV25-1
J: TRBJ2-3
size: once
D: TRBD2
DNA: TGTGCCAGCAGGCCAGCGGGAGGGACCTTTTCAGATACGCAGTATTTT
CDR3: CASRPAGGTFSDTQYF

V: TRBV12-3/TRBV12-4
J: TRBJ2-5
size: -
D: -
DNA: TGTGCCAGCAGTTTTAGGGCAGGGGAAGAGACCCAGTACTTC
CDR3: CASSFRAGEETQYF